The 24 T cell receptor beta chains below all came from one sample that was sequenced in a study of blood T cells in healthy people across ages. Primers used in a second PCR of about 7 to 12 cycles were a sample-barcoded 5' primer and a J-beta primer mix. Each CDR3 protein gets one entry after TCRdb re-called the 5' RACE reads with MiXCR. The sample comprises 700,000 to 850,000 distinct CDR3 sequences, under 40% of which are singletons, and 10% to 15% rests with the top ten. The specimen sequenced was blood. The receptors originated from a man aged 18-30 years in good health.

For this clonotype: A much larger clone differs by one base, so this may be a read error. This chain uses TRBV29-1 with TRBJ2-7; TRBD1 matches at 10 bases. Germline values: CDR1 SQVTM, CDR2 ANQGSEA. The CDR3 extends over 13 amino acids. CDR3 in amino acids: CSVHRDRGNERYF. CDR3 DNA: TGCAGCGTTCACCGGGACAGGGGTAACGAGCGGTACTTC.

The chain employs TRBV28 and TRBJ2-1; 9 bases match TRBD1. The germline gives CDR1 MDHEN, CDR2 SYDVKM. J lost 10 bases, V lost 8 bases, and 6 bases had no gene match. This CDR3 has 12 amino acids. CDR3: CASGTGSYEQFF. The DNA for the CDR3 is TGTGCCAGCGGGACAGGGAGTTACGAGCAGTTCTTC.

A note on this clonotype: Just one base apart from a much larger clone, this may be a read error. V gene TRBV15 combines with J gene TRBJ2-3, with 7 bases lining up with TRBD1. The CDR3 has 16 residues. Germline-derived CDR1 and CDR2 are LNHNV and YYDKDF (reference sequence). The CDR3 sequence is CAISSYGTGGTDTQYF. As DNA, the CDR3 is TGTGCCATCAGCTCCTATGGTACAGGGGGCACAGATACGCAGTATTTT.

This clonotype came up many times. The J gene is TRBJ2-5, the V gene TRBV7-8, with 7 bases aligning to TRBD1. Germline values: CDR1 SGHVS, CDR2 FQNEAQ. The CDR3 has 16 amino acids. Germline trimming cut 1 base from V and 4 bases from J; bases unmatched to any gene: 9. DNA for the CDR3: TGTGCCAGCAGCTTAGATTGGGGACAGAGCGGAGAGACCCAGTACTTC. This encodes CASSLDWGQSGETQYF.

This clonotype has just one count. The rearrangement uses TRBV11-2 and TRBJ2-7, with D unclear. There are 14 residues in the CDR3. Per the germline V gene, CDR1 is SGHAT and CDR2 is FQNNGV. Trimming took 5 bases from V and 2 from J, leaving 13 bases between them. The CDR3, as DNA: TGTGCCAGCAGCAAGGTCGTCTCAGCCTACGAGCAGTACTTC. Protein product: CASSKVVSAYEQYF.

This clonotype was detected many times. The chain is built from TRBV27 and TRBJ2-1; possibly TRBD2 for D (7 bases). V lost 5 bases and J 5 bases, leaving 13 bases between the germline ends. The CDR3 is made up of 14 amino acids. Per the germline V gene, CDR1 is MNHEY and CDR2 is SMNVEV (reference sequence). DNA of the CDR3: TGTGCCAGCAGTCCACGAGGGGGGGACAATGAGCAGTTCTTC. The encoded protein is CASSPRGGDNEQFF.

The rearrangement uses TRBV6-2 or TRBV6-3 and TRBJ2-5; 14 nucleotides line up with TRBD2. The CDR3 extends over 16 amino acids. Germline loops: CDR1 MNHEY, CDR2 SVGEGT. The V segment lost 7 bases and the J segment 4 bases; nucleotides outside the gene matches: 8. The CDR3 is CASTPGLAGVAETQYF. The CDR3 DNA is TGTGCCAGCACCCCGGGACTAGCGGGAGTTGCAGAGACCCAGTACTTC.

The gene calls are TRBV6-5 and TRBJ2-1; 8 nucleotides line up with TRBD2. The germline V gene has CDR1 MNHEY and CDR2 SVGAGI. The V segment lost 8 bases and the J segment 1 base; nucleotides outside the gene matches: 10. This CDR3 comprises 16 residues. CDR3 residues: CASGSIRGGSYNEQFF. As DNA, the CDR3 is TGTGCCAGCGGGAGTATTCGGGGGGGGTCCTACAATGAGCAGTTCTTC.

As for this clonotype: Germline is not matched at one junction end, which may reflect a read error. The CDR3 coding sequence is TGCAATGCTAGAGATCTTGAGACAGGGTCGGTACTAAATGAGCAGTACTTC. It is translated as CNARDLETGSVLNEQYF. V and J are TRBV20-1 and TRBJ2-5; TRBD1 matches at 7 bases. CDR1 is DFQATT, CDR2 SNEGSKA, per germline (reference sequence). The CDR3 totals 17 residues.

The chain combines TRBV5-5 with TRBJ2-2; D possibly corresponds to TRBD2 (5 bases). Looked up from germline, CDR1 is SGHKS and CDR2 is YYEKEE (reference sequence). CDR3 length: 16 amino acids. Trimming left V 4 bases short and J 5 bases short, with 18 bases between. The CDR3 region is CASSPGVVPLTGELFF. Here the CDR3 DNA reads TGTGCCAGCAGCCCCGGGGTCGTACCGTTGACCGGGGAGCTGTTTTTT.

This CDR3 is CASSLDGSGVRNEQYF. CDR3 DNA sequence: TGTGCCAGCAGCTTAGACGGGAGCGGTGTGCGGAATGAGCAGTACTTC. J is TRBJ2-7 and V is TRBV7-3; maybe TRBD2 (6 bases). Trimming left V 2 bases short and J 7 bases short, with 21 bases between. Germline values: CDR1 SGHTA, CDR2 FQGTGA. The CDR3 has 16 residues.

CDR3 protein: CASSFGLFADTQYF. In DNA form, the CDR3 reads TGTGCCAGCAGTTTCGGGTTATTCGCAGATACGCAGTATTTT. This chain links TRBV27 with TRBJ2-3, with D unclear. The CDR3 has 14 amino acids. Germline V gene sequence: CDR1 MNHEY, CDR2 SMNVEV (reference sequence). The germline V and J ends were trimmed by 3 bases and 4 bases, with 11 bases remaining between them.

V is TRBV20-1 and J is TRBJ2-1; TRBD2 agrees at 11 bases. There are 13 residues in the CDR3. CDR1 and CDR2 from the germline V gene are DFQATT and SNEGSKA (reference sequence). The trim removed 6 bases at V and 4 bases at J, leaving 2 bases unmatched. The CDR3 nucleotides are TGCAGTGCCTCTAGCGGGAGGTACAATGAGCAGTTCTTC. Translated: CSASSGRYNEQFF.

The rearrangement joins TRBV4-2 to TRBJ2-5; D may be TRBD2 (6 bases). The V gene lost 4 bases and the J gene lost 0 bases, with 15 bases spanning the gap. The germline V gene has CDR1 LGHNA and CDR2 YNFKEQ. The CDR3 contains 16 residues. Here the CDR3 reads CASSPRLVTNQETQYF. CDR3 bases: TGTGCCAGCAGCCCGCGACTAGTTACCAACCAAGAGACCCAGTACTTC.

Note on this clonotype: At one of its ends the junction is not consistent with the germline gene, which may arise from a read error. The chain links TRBV7-2 to TRBJ2-5; possibly TRBD1 for D (7 bases). CDR3 size: 15 residues. Germline V gene data show CDR1 as SGHTA and CDR2 as FQGNSA. The CDR3 nucleotides read TGTGCCGGCAGCCCGAGACAGGGAGGACAAGAGACCCAGTACTTC. Protein: CAGSPRQGGQETQYF.

The chain employs TRBV4-3 and TRBJ2-5; possibly TRBD1 or TRBD2 for D (6 bases each). CDR1 is LGHNA, CDR2 YSLEER, per germline. V was cut by 2 bases and J by 5 bases, with 15 bases left in between. The CDR3 covers 15 residues. This CDR3 is CASSQFMGGGETQYF. CDR3 sequence (DNA): TGCGCCAGCAGCCAATTTATGGGGGGCGGCGAGACCCAGTACTTC.

The rearrangement joins TRBV10-3 to TRBJ2-5; no clear D. V was pared by 6 bases and J by 5 bases, with 16 bases between. This CDR3 contains 14 residues. Germline CDR1 and CDR2: ENHRY and SYGVKD. In DNA form, the CDR3 reads TGTGCCATCAGGCCGAGTAGCAGTGGGGAGACCCAGTACTTC. This encodes CAIRPSSSGETQYF.

The gene calls are TRBV6-5 and TRBJ1-5; D gene uncertain. With 5 bases removed from V and 7 bases from J, the gap between germline ends came to 15 bases. CDR3 length: 14 amino acids. Germline lookup yields CDR1 MNHEY and CDR2 SVGAGI. CDR3 amino acids: CASSEGPQEQPQHF. CDR3 sequence (DNA): TGTGCCAGCAGTGAGGGTCCTCAGGAACAGCCCCAGCATTTT.

Of note for this clonotype: With a much larger clone just one base away, this may be a read error. V gene TRBV9 combines with J gene TRBJ2-3, with 8 bases matching TRBD1. The V gene end was trimmed by 3 bases and the J gene end by 9 bases; junction bases not matched to a gene: 3. Germline V lookup: CDR1 SGDLS, CDR2 YYNGEE. The CDR3 consists of 12 residues. The CDR3 loop is CASSARTGTQYF. DNA of the CDR3: TGTGCCAGCAGCGCGAGGACAGGGACGCAGTATTTT.

The chain is built from TRBV10-3 and TRBJ2-3, with no clear D. The V end was cut by 3 bases, the J end by 4 bases, with 11 bases between. This CDR3 has 14 residues. Germline values: CDR1 ENHRY, CDR2 SYGVKD. CDR3: CAISDSRSADTQYF. The DNA for the CDR3 is TGTGCCATCAGTGATTCCAGGTCGGCAGATACGCAGTATTTT.

Only a few counts were recorded for this clonotype. The V gene is TRBV4-3, the J gene TRBJ2-3; 9 bases are a match to TRBD1. Germline values: CDR1 LGHNA, CDR2 YSLEER. V was pared by 3 bases and J by 4 bases, with 8 bases of the junction left unmatched. This CDR3 has 16 residues. As DNA, the CDR3 is TGCGCCAGCAGCCAGGCTCGACAGGGGGGCGCAGATACGCAGTATTTT. The encoded protein is CASSQARQGGADTQYF.

This clonotype has a handful of counts. The rearrangement uses TRBV6-2 or TRBV6-3 and TRBJ2-4, with 7 bases fitting TRBD1. Germline trimming cut 7 bases from V and 13 bases from J; bases unmatched to any gene: 13. CDR3 size: 13 residues. The germline CDR1 and CDR2 sequences are MNHEY and SVGEGT. CDR3 DNA sequence: TGTGCCAGCATACGAGGGGGCTCAGGAGAGCAGTACTTC. The encoded protein is CASIRGGSGEQYF.

The rearrangement uses TRBV4-3 and TRBJ1-2, with TRBD1 matching over 7 bases. The CDR3 has 15 residues. Germline V gene lookup returns CDR1 LGHNA and CDR2 YSLEER. Trimming cost V 4 bases and J 8 bases; bases outside gene matches: 13. CDR3 sequence: CASSRVGQAAGGYTF. The CDR3 DNA reads TGCGCCAGCAGCCGGGTAGGACAGGCCGCGGGAGGCTACACCTTC.

The chain is built from TRBV27 and TRBJ2-3; 10 bases align to TRBD2. Germline lookup yields CDR1 MNHEY and CDR2 SMNVEV (reference sequence). The CDR3 is 16 amino acids. The V and J ends lost 5 bases and 4 bases, in that order; junction bases with no gene match: 9. The CDR3 DNA is TGTGCCAGCAGTCCCCGTGGACTAGCGGTCGCAGATACGCAGTATTTT. This translates into CASSPRGLAVADTQYF.